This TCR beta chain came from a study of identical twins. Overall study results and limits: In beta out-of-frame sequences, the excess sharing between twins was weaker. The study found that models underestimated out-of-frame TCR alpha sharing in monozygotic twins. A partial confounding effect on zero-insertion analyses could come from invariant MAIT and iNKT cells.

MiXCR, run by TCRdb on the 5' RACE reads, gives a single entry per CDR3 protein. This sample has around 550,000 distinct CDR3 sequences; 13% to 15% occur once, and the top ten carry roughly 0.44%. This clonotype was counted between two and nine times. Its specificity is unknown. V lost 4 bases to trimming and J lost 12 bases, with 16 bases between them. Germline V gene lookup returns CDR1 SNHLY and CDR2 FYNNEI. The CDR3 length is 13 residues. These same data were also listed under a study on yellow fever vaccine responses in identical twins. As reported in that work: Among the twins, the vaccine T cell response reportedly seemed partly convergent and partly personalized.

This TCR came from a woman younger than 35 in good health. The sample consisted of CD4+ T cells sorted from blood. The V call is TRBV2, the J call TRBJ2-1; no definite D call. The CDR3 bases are TGTGCCAGCAGTGCCCAGGCACAGATAGCGCAGTTCTTC. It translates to CASSAQAQIAQFF.